One and the same sample provided the 8 T cell receptor beta chains below, sequenced in a study of OX40 agonist ivuxolimab in advanced cancers. Library creation used the immunoSEQ multiplex PCR assay. Entries here come from immuneACCESS through TCRdb and include only in-frame sequences with V and J called. Some clones fail to appear in such tables; in the studies checked, an unresolved V gene covers under half of the shortfall, and the cause of the remainder is unknown. The sample includes tens of thousands of clones, with 60% to 80% observed a single time. The ten largest make up 18% of the sample. Source: CD4+ or CD8+ T cells sorted from blood, taken in a trial of the OX40 agonist ivuxolimab. These receptors came from an adult with an advanced solid tumor such as melanoma, head and neck, liver or kidney cancer.

This chain links TRBV30 with TRBJ2-5; D is unresolved. This CDR3 has 12 residues. Germline lookup yields CDR1 GTSNPN and CDR2 SVGIG (reference sequence). V gave up 2 bases and J gave up 5 bases, with 9 bases separating them. The CDR3 bases are TGTGCCTGGAGTCGTACTTTTGAGACCCAGTACTTC. The encoded protein is CAWSRTFETQYF.

V gene TRBV6-6 combines with J gene TRBJ2-7; D unclear. The V end lost 6 bases, the J end lost 4 bases, and 13 bases lay between the germline ends. CDR1 and CDR2 from the germline V gene are MNHNY and SVGAGI (reference sequence). This CDR3 has 13 residues. This CDR3 is CASRNREGYEQYF. CDR3 DNA sequence: TGTGCCAGCAGGAACCGAGAAGGGTACGAGCAGTACTTC.

This sequence joins TRBV2 and TRBJ2-4; D call uncertain. CDR3 length equals 13 residues. From germline, CDR1 is SNHLY and CDR2 FYNNEI. Trimming shortened V by 4 bases and J by 5 bases, and 9 bases separated the two germline ends. The CDR3: CASSVALQNIQYF. The CDR3 DNA is TGTGCCAGCAGTGTGGCTTTGCAAAACATTCAGTACTTC. Supplemented by reference TRBV2 and TRBJ2-4, the full variable domain reads EPEVTQTPSHQVTQMGQEVILRCVPISNHLYFYWYRQILGQKVEFLVSFYNNEISEKSEIFDDQFSVERPDGSNFTLKIRSTKLEDSAMYFCASSVALQNIQYFGAGTRLSVL.

V and J are TRBV6-1 and TRBJ1-2; possible D gene TRBD1, 5 bases. V gave up 2 bases and J gave up 7 bases, with 14 bases separating them. The CDR3 is 14 residues long. From germline, CDR1 is MNHNS and CDR2 SASEGT. The CDR3 protein is CASSESDIRGGYTF. The CDR3 nucleotides are TGTGCCAGCAGTGAAAGCGACATTAGGGGTGGCTACACCTTC.

The chain recombines TRBV27 with TRBJ1-2, with a weak D call TRBD1 (6 bases). Between the trimmed V and J ends, which lost 4 bases and 6 bases, there was a span of 12 bases. The CDR3 spans 13 residues. The germline V gene has CDR1 MNHEY and CDR2 SMNVEV (reference sequence). CDR3 DNA: TGTGCCAGCAGTTCCCGGGACAAGGATGGCTACACCTTC. Translation gives CASSSRDKDGYTF.

The chain recombines TRBV5-4 with TRBJ1-2; possibly TRBD1 for D (5 bases). Trimming shortened V by 0 bases and J by 0 bases, and 15 bases separated the two germline ends. There are 17 residues in the CDR3. CDR1 and CDR2 from the germline V gene are SGHNT and YYREEE (reference sequence). The CDR3 nucleotides read TGTGCCAGCAGCTTGGATTCATGGGACGGAGCTAACTATGGCTACACCTTC. Its translation is CASSLDSWDGANYGYTF.

The V gene is TRBV30, the J gene TRBJ1-2; D gene unclear. Germline V lookup: CDR1 GTSNPN, CDR2 SVGIG (reference sequence). Trimming pared 3 bases from V and 8 bases from J, leaving 19 bases between. This CDR3 has 14 amino acids. In nucleotides, the CDR3 is TGTGCCTGGAGCGAAGGCCAGAATAAGGGAGGCTACACCTTC. It translates to CAWSEGQNKGGYTF.

This rearrangement joins TRBV11-2 to TRBJ1-3, with D perhaps TRBD1 (5 bases). The CDR3 extends over 15 amino acids. Trimming cost V 0 bases and J 1 base, with 7 bases left between them. Germline CDR1 SGHAT, CDR2 FQNNGV. CDR3 in amino acids: CASSLEGASGNTIYF. In DNA, the CDR3 is TGTGCCAGCAGCTTAGAAGGGGCTTCTGGAAACACCATATATTTT.